This section outlines one T cell receptor (beta chain) sequence together with its context. Its antigen has not been determined. Base qualities are not recorded, but no much larger clone differs from it by a single base. In the same sample, other DNA sequences code for this CDR3. From the cysteine up to the phenylalanine, the CDR3 has a length of 13 residues. Of the read, only the CDR3 DNA is kept; its 39 bases are in frame from base 1. V loses 6 bases of germline sequence and J loses 5 bases, and the interval between the two ends is 13 bases. From the germline V gene, CDR1 is MNHNS and CDR2 is SASEGT. The sample comes from a study of cytotoxic CD8 clonotypes in ibrutinib-treated CLL (dated by TCRdb to the early 2020s). In the study overall: In this cohort, around 15 patients were treatment-naive and about a dozen were relapsed/refractory, while some 18 had unmutated IGHV. Responses were partial in some 24 patients and complete in 2; after median around 66 months follow-up, about 14 stayed in remission and about twelve progressed. Response samples were taken after a median of about a year on treatment, ranging from about 6 to 36 months. On average, each sample had some 260,000 productive templates and under 95,000 productive rearrangements. Longitudinal samples were available for about 30% of the 86 trial participants. Cryopreserved peripheral blood mononuclear cells were collected before treatment, at response, and at either disease progression or sustained remission. Patients were still on ibrutinib when every remission and progressive disease sample was collected. What the authors observed across the whole study: Clonality rose at ibrutinib response, remained stable during sustained remission, and dropped back toward baseline at progression. Lymph node repertoires were not examined, and the timing of sampling was not matched between patients in sustained remission and those whose disease progressed. Public clonotypes were rare and either contracted or stayed stable during treatment, and the rise in clonality at ibrutinib response reflected the expansion of private clonotypes. At baseline, clonality was higher than in age-matched healthy donors and showed a strong correlation with circulating CD8+ T-cell counts.

The time point label corresponds to: 20 to 30 months on ibrutinib. Roughly 1.8 micrograms of genomic DNA were extracted from cryopreserved PBMCs for TCR beta library preparation. Longitudinal blood samples from CLL patients on ibrutinib monotherapy underwent high-throughput TCR beta sequencing. The patients took part in an open-label, single-center phase 2 trial of ibrutinib monotherapy. On a MiSeq, deep resolution sequencing aimed for a depth between 1 in 1 million and 1 in 200,000 T cells, with each clonotype covered 10x on average. TCR beta libraries were generated with the immunoSEQ hsTCRB Kit. Regarding the original processing steps: The data were analyzed with ImmunoSEQ Analyzer and ImmunoSEQ Data Assistant, and V, D and J gene assignments followed IMGT definitions. Clonality, which ranges from 0 to 1, was calculated as one minus the normalized Shannon entropy of productive rearrangement frequencies. Public clonotype analysis was restricted to overrepresented clonotypes comprising at least 0.05% of each patient's repertoire. Repertoires from approximately 12 age-matched healthy donors in immuneACCESS were used as clonality controls. TCRdb obtained this table from immuneACCESS and retained in-frame rearrangements with V and J assigned. These tables miss some clones; where compared with another copy, unresolved V genes account for less than half of the shortfall, and the remainder is unexplained. V, J and clone size are those of that table, while D and trimming were read from the DNA. This sample comprises fewer than 150,000 clones, roughly 80% of them detected only once. The top ten constitute 3.3% of the sample.

The specimen comprised PBMCs, sampled after 24 months of ibrutinib treatment. The sequence was obtained from a human donor with chronic lymphocytic leukemia. The sequence is built from TRBV6-1 and TRBJ1-2; a tentative D match to TRBD1 spans 6 bases. The CDR3 reads CASSEQGGYGYTF. The nucleotide sequence is TGTGCCAGCAGCGAACAGGGAGGGTATGGCTACACCTTC.